The following is a T cell receptor (beta chain) sequence with its context. This receptor's antigen is unknown. No base-level quality is on record; no much larger clone is a single base apart. Whole blood was collected in K2EDTA tubes by collaborating institutions according to the institutions' own protocols. For TCRbeta analysis, collaborators shipped samples in one of three forms: frozen whole blood, isolated PBMCs, or DNA extracted from either of those sample types. The sample comes from a study of blood T cell repertoires in COVID-19 (dated by TCRdb to 2018 to 2021). About the full investigation: Samples covering the acute and convalescent phases of COVID-19 were provided by collaborators in the United States, Italy and Spain. The material from the prospective study consisted of cDNA or gDNA derived from T cells, B-cell-depleted T cells, or PBMCs. Deeply sampled blood TCRbeta repertoires from subjects exposed to, actively infected with, or recovered from COVID-19 were included in the dataset. The repertoires were made available in a free public database intended to serve as a resource for research on the immune response to SARS-CoV-2. The samples were drawn from the first 160 participants of the ongoing ImmuneRACE study and from 950 to 1,500 subjects provided by 6 global collaborators. The sample metadata nearly always contained a de-identified subject ID, COVID-19 status, age in years and sex. HLA class I and class II types, where available, came from metadata supplied by the sample provider rather than from assay-based typing. What the study reported, not specific to this receptor: Clinical and demographic metadata were provided uncurated, with the amount varying by source and participant.

The immunoSEQ Assay, a bias-controlled multiplex PCR, was used to amplify TCRbeta CDR3 regions from genomic DNA. The original pipeline was this. The number of nucleated cells in each sample was estimated from the amplification of reference gene primers within the assay. To quantify the absolute abundance of each unique TCRbeta CDR3 rearrangement, sequence reads were collapsed and filtered. For each sample, productive Simpson clonality was calculated as the square root of Simpson's diversity index over productive rearrangements. The clones in this table, taken by TCRdb from immuneACCESS, are in-frame only. Not every clone is retained; where verified, under half of the shortfall comes from an unresolved V gene, and the cause of the rest is unknown. D and trimming come from the DNA, and the V and J calls and clone size come from that table. The sample table lists about 180,000 clones, 87% of them with a count of one. Jointly, the top ten make up 1.6% of the sample.

The receptor's source is a woman in her fifties or sixties with acute or convalescent COVID-19. Sequenced: peripheral blood.

The CDR3 protein sequence reads: CSVGSGGTGELFF. The nucleotide sequence is given as TGCAGCGTTGGGTCAGGGGGAACCGGGGAGCTGTTTTTT. The V and J segments used are TRBV29-1 and TRBJ2-2; 7 bases in the junction line up with TRBD1. Measured from the cysteine to the phenylalanine, the CDR3 is 13 residues long. Of all the DNA, just the CDR3 is kept, 39 bases in frame from base 1. The CDR1 and CDR2 encoded by the germline V gene are SQVTM and ANQGSEA. V is pruned by 4 bases and J by 5 bases, leaving 4 bases of the junction without a gene match.